This T cell receptor beta chain was recovered during a study of human T cells and chemical hapten exposure. The CDR3 is 16 residues long. J gave up 1 base and V 5 bases, and 8 bases lay outside the gene matches. In germline, CDR1 is SNHLY, CDR2 FYNNEI. In TCRdb, the RACE reads were re-called with MiXCR into one record per CDR3 protein. In the table there are 65,000 to 95,000 distinct CDR3 sequences, approximately 8.6% of which are singletons. Stated time point: healthy volunteer bleed at 6 weeks. The total RNA was obtained from whole blood that was not fractionated. This clonotype has just a few counts.

Sequenced input: whole blood. This TCR came from a female donor in good health. Some clones in this sample may be carry-over from other donors' samples. This chain joins TRBV2 and TRBJ2-5; 9 bases are shared with TRBD2. The CDR3 region is CASSSLSGGSQETQYF. CDR3 nucleotide sequence: TGTGCCAGCAGTTCCCTTAGCGGGGGTAGCCAAGAGACCCAGTACTTC.